The 5 T cell receptor beta chains given below trace back to one sample, sequenced in a study of blood T cell repertoires in COVID-19. Measured with immunoSEQ multiplex PCR; TCRdb has only the in-frame clones, and not every one. The sample carries nearly 250,000 clones, 85% to 90% recorded once. Input material: PBMCs or T cells enriched from blood (not recorded which). The receptor set was obtained from a man aged 50-59 years who had been exposed to COVID-19.

The chain is built from TRBV6-5 and TRBJ1-1; D is unresolved. The V end lost 2 bases, the J end lost 10 bases, and 11 bases lay between the germline ends. Germline V gene lookup returns CDR1 MNHEY and CDR2 SVGAGI. This CDR3 region has 12 residues. CDR3: CASSYGIEPAFF. For the CDR3, the DNA is TGTGCCAGCAGTTACGGTATCGAGCCAGCTTTCTTT.

V gene TRBV20-1 combines with J gene TRBJ2-1, with 14 bases fitting TRBD2. The V segment lost 3 bases and the J segment 7 bases; nucleotides outside the gene matches: 8. The CDR3 sequence is 16 residues long. Germline V gene data show CDR1 as DFQATT and CDR2 as SNEGSKA (reference sequence). The CDR3, as DNA: TGCAGTGCTAGTCCGTTGACTAGCGGGAGGGTAAATGAGCAGTTCTTC. Translation: CSASPLTSGRVNEQFF.

The CDR3 sequence: CASRGTDSNTEAFF. CDR3 in DNA: TGTGCCAGCAGAGGGACAGACTCCAACACTGAAGCTTTCTTT. V is TRBV6-5 and J is TRBJ1-1; 7 bases are a match to TRBD1. The germline CDR1 and CDR2 sequences are MNHEY and SVGAGI. With 6 bases clipped from V and 2 bases from J, the junction kept 6 bases outside the gene matches. CDR3 length equals 14 residues.

J is TRBJ2-1 and V is TRBV4-2; D gene ambiguous. CDR1 is LGHNA, CDR2 YNFKEQ, per germline. The V gene lost 2 bases and the J gene lost 0 bases, with 8 bases spanning the gap. The CDR3 length is 15 residues. The CDR3 region has the DNA TGTGCCAGCAGCCAAAGAAGGAGCTCCTACAATGAGCAGTTCTTC. Protein product: CASSQRRSSYNEQFF.

In this sample, this clone turned up a few times. In DNA form, the CDR3 reads TGCGCCAGCAGCTTGGCCCCATCCGGGACAGGGAGCGGCTACACCTTC. It encodes CASSLAPSGTGSGYTF. The rearrangement links TRBV5-1 to TRBJ1-2, with 9 bases matching TRBD1. J lost 8 bases, V lost 0 bases, and 11 bases had no gene match. CDR3 length: 16 amino acids. CDR1 is SGHRS and CDR2 is YFSETQ in the germline V gene.